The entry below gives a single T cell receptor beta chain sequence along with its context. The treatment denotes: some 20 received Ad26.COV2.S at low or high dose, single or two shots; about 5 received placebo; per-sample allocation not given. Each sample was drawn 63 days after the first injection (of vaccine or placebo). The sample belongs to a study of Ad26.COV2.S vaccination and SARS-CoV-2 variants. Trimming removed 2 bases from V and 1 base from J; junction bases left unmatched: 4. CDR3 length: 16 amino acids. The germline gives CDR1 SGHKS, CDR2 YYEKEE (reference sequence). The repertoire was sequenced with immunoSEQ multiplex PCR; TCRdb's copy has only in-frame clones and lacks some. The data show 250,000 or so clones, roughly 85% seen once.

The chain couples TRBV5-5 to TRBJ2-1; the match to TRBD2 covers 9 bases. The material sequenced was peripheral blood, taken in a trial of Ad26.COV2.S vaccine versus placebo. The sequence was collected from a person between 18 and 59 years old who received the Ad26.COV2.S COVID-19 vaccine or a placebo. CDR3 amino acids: CASSFAGGPSYNEQFF. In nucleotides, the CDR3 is TGTGCCAGCAGCTTCGCGGGGGGGCCGTCCTACAATGAGCAGTTCTTC.